These 11 T cell receptor beta chains were all obtained from the same sample, sequenced in a study of blood T cell repertoires in COVID-19. The table came from immunoSEQ multiplex PCR; TCRdb's copy has only in-frame clones and leaves some out. The sample consists of some 230,000 clones, over 75% of them appearing once. The sample comprised PBMCs or T cells enriched from blood (not recorded which). The receptors originated from a woman between 18 and 29 years old in a cohort exposed to, infected with or recovered from COVID-19 (not recorded which).

This clone is a singleton in its sample. This rearrangement joins TRBV7-2 to TRBJ2-5; 7 nucleotides match TRBD2. Germline CDR1 is SGHTA and CDR2 is FQGNSA. J was trimmed by 3 bases and V by 1 base; bases with no gene match: 2. The CDR3 runs to 14 residues. This CDR3 reads CASSLVGGKETQYF. CDR3 bases: TGTGCCAGCAGCTTAGTCGGGGGGAAAGAGACCCAGTACTTC.

V is TRBV28 and J is TRBJ1-6; tentative D call: TRBD1 (5 bases). The CDR3 spans 14 residues. Germline V gene lookup returns CDR1 MDHEN and CDR2 SYDVKM. V was shortened by 5 bases and J by 7 bases, with 12 bases between the two germline ends. The CDR3 sequence: CASSIRQQNSPLHF. In nucleotides, the CDR3 is TGTGCCAGCAGTATTCGACAGCAGAATTCACCCCTCCACTTT.

This chain's CDR3 is CASSKGGTGRDLDDNEQFF. For the CDR3, the DNA is TGTGCCAGCAGCAAAGGCGGGACAGGACGGGATTTGGACGACAATGAGCAGTTCTTC. V usage is TRBV21-1 and J usage is TRBJ2-1; the D call in the table, TRBD1, was not verified against the DNA. TRBV21-1 is a pseudogene. This CDR3 is built from 19 residues.

This clone was recorded once. The chain uses TRBV9 and TRBJ2-2, with a tentative D call TRBD2 (5 bases). The CDR3 totals 15 residues. Trimming shortened V by 7 bases and J by 4 bases, and 17 bases separated the two germline ends. Germline CDR1 SGDLS, CDR2 YYNGEE. Here the CDR3 reads CASAKEAFPTGELFF. In DNA form, the CDR3 reads TGTGCCAGCGCCAAGGAGGCTTTTCCCACCGGGGAGCTGTTTTTT.

V gene TRBV15 combines with J gene TRBJ2-5, with 7 bases aligning to TRBD1. There are 14 residues in the CDR3. Trimming removed 1 base from V and 5 bases from J; junction bases left unmatched: 4. Germline V gives CDR1 LNHNV, CDR2 YYDKDF (reference sequence). DNA for the CDR3: TGTGCCACCAGCAGAGGAGACAGGGACGAGACCCAGTACTTC. This sequence encodes CATSRGDRDETQYF.

The V call is TRBV11-3, the J call TRBJ1-2; TRBD1 agrees at 10 bases. Germline-derived CDR1 and CDR2 are SGHNT and YENEEA. The length of the CDR3 is 15 residues. Trimming removed 3 bases from V and 4 bases from J; junction bases left unmatched: 5. CDR3 nucleotides: TGTGCCAGCAGCTTGGGACAGGGGTACGGCTATGGCTACACCTTC. This sequence encodes CASSLGQGYGYGYTF.

This clone was detected a few times. V gene TRBV24-1 combines with J gene TRBJ2-3; D is perhaps TRBD1 (6 bases). CDR1 and CDR2 from the germline V gene are KGHDR and SFDVKD. V lost 10 bases to trimming and J lost 2 bases, with 18 bases between them. The CDR3 loop spans 15 amino acids. The CDR3 nucleotides read TGTGCCACGCGAGACGGGACACTATACACAGATACGCAGTATTTT. Translation: CATRDGTLYTDTQYF.

The chain uses TRBV9 and TRBJ1-6; D is ambiguous. The V and J ends lost 0 bases and 4 bases respectively, with 5 bases between them. Germline V gives CDR1 SGDLS, CDR2 YYNGEE. There are 14 residues in the CDR3. The CDR3 DNA is TGTGCCAGCAGCGTAGGGCAGTATAATTCACCCCTCCACTTT. The encoded protein is CASSVGQYNSPLHF.

V and J are TRBV2 and TRBJ2-7; 10 bases agree with TRBD1. Germline V gives CDR1 SNHLY, CDR2 FYNNEI. The CDR3 spans 14 residues. Trimming at V came to 4 bases and at J to 3 bases, leaving 3 bases not matched to a gene. The CDR3 region is CASSVGTGDYEQYF. The CDR3 bases are TGTGCCAGCAGTGTTGGGACAGGGGACTACGAGCAGTACTTC.

The chain joins TRBV29-1 to TRBJ1-4; D ambiguous. CDR1 and CDR2 from the germline V gene are SQVTM and ANQGSEA. The V and J ends lost 3 bases and 7 bases respectively, with 12 bases between them. CDR3 length: 13 amino acids. As DNA, the CDR3 is TGCAGCGTTGAGAGGGCAGTGACTGAAAAACTGTTTTTT. Residues: CSVERAVTEKLFF.

The chain carries TRBV7-3 and TRBJ2-1; TRBD2 matches 10 bases. The trim removed 1 base at V and 8 bases at J, leaving 8 bases unmatched. This CDR3 spans 16 amino acids. CDR1 is SGHTA, CDR2 FQGTGA, per germline. The CDR3 here is CASSLMAGTSGDEQFF. The CDR3, as DNA: TGTGCCAGCAGCTTAATGGCAGGAACTAGCGGGGATGAGCAGTTCTTC. Together with reference TRBV7-3 and TRBJ2-1, the CDR3 gives the full variable domain: GAGVSQTPSNKVTEKGKYVELRCDPISGHTALYWYRQSLGQGPEFLIYFQGTGAADDSGLPNDRFFAVRPEGSVSTLKIQRTERGDSAVYLCASSLMAGTSGDEQFFGPGTRLTVL.